These 24 T cell receptor beta chains came from one sample sequenced in a study of blood T cell repertoires in COVID-19. Clones were read by immunoSEQ multiplex PCR, and TCRdb kept only the in-frame ones, dropping some. The sample lists approximately 170,000 clones, around 84% seen once, with roughly 18% in the top ten. The sequencing sample was made of peripheral blood. All receptors come from a woman of 80 years or more with acute or convalescent COVID-19.

The chain uses TRBV5-6 and TRBJ2-7; TRBD2 might be the D (6 bases). In germline, CDR1 is SGHDT, CDR2 YYEEEE. The CDR3 covers 14 residues. V was pared by 0 bases and J by 6 bases, with 13 bases between. The CDR3 loop is CASSLGGRDFEQYF. The CDR3 DNA sequence: TGTGCCAGCAGCTTGGGTGGCAGGGACTTCGAGCAGTACTTC.

V usage is TRBV20-1 and J usage is TRBJ2-7; 7 nucleotides line up with TRBD2. Trimming cost V 3 bases and J 2 bases; bases outside gene matches: 7. CDR3 size: 14 residues. Germline V lookup: CDR1 DFQATT, CDR2 SNEGSKA (reference sequence). This chain's CDR3 is CSASILAAAYEQYF. CDR3 sequence (DNA): TGCAGTGCTAGTATCCTAGCGGCCGCCTACGAGCAGTACTTC.

This chain links TRBV12-2 with TRBJ2-2; the table's TRBD2 call for D was not verified on the DNA. TRBV12-2 is a pseudogene. The CDR3 runs to 16 residues. The CDR3 region is CASGHEREGRTGELFF. As DNA, the CDR3 is TGTGCAAGTGGACATGAGCGGGAGGGCCGAACCGGGGAGCTGTTTTTT.

The rearrangement links TRBV9 to TRBJ1-3; 10 nucleotides match TRBD1. The CDR3 runs 15 residues. Germline trimming cut 3 bases from V and 7 bases from J; bases unmatched to any gene: 7. The germline V gene encodes CDR1 SGDLS and CDR2 YYNGEE. CDR3 in amino acids: CASSGGGQGSNTIYF. In DNA form, the CDR3 reads TGTGCCAGCAGCGGTGGGGGACAGGGGTCTAACACCATATATTTT.

The rearrangement links TRBV24-1 to TRBJ2-2; 7 nucleotides agree with TRBD2. Trimming at V came to 1 base and at J to 2 bases, leaving 6 bases not matched to a gene. The CDR3 is 17 amino acids. CDR1 is KGHDR, CDR2 SFDVKD, per germline. CDR3 bases: TGTGCCACCAGTGATTTACGGGGAGGGGCAAACACCGGGGAGCTGTTTTTT. As protein: CATSDLRGGANTGELFF.

The rearrangement uses TRBV5-4 and TRBJ1-5; D gene unclear. CDR3 length: 16 amino acids. Germline V gene data show CDR1 as SGHNT and CDR2 as YYREEE (reference sequence). The V end was cut by 0 bases, the J end by 0 bases, with 10 bases between. The chain's CDR3 is CASSLEPPPSNQPQHF. The CDR3 DNA sequence: TGTGCCAGCAGCTTGGAGCCACCACCTAGCAATCAGCCCCAGCATTTT.

The gene calls are TRBV9 and TRBJ1-6; the D gene is possibly TRBD1 (5 bases). The germline V gene has CDR1 SGDLS and CDR2 YYNGEE. The CDR3 contains 13 residues. V was pared by 4 bases and J by 7 bases, with 9 bases between. The CDR3 is CASSPGFNSPLHF. The CDR3 nucleotides are TGTGCCAGCAGCCCAGGGTTCAATTCACCCCTCCACTTT.

This chain connects TRBV24-1 to TRBJ1-1, with D uncertain. This CDR3 is 15 amino acids long. CDR1 and CDR2 from the germline V gene are KGHDR and SFDVKD. The V and J ends lost 9 bases and 1 base respectively, with 17 bases between them. CDR3 in amino acids: CATDPRQVKNTEAFF. The DNA for the CDR3 is TGTGCCACCGACCCCAGACAAGTAAAGAACACTGAAGCTTTCTTT.

In this sample, this clone turned up once. This chain joins TRBV1 and TRBJ2-3; the table calls TRBD2, which could not be checked here. TRBV1 is noted as a pseudogene. The length of the CDR3 is 16 residues. Written as DNA, the CDR3 is TGCACCAGCAGCCAACCATTGGGGGGGGGCACAGATACGCAGTATTTT. This gives the protein CTSSQPLGGGTDTQYF.

The J gene is TRBJ2-2, the V gene TRBV2; 12 bases are shared with TRBD1. This CDR3 spans 17 amino acids. V lost 6 bases and J lost 0; bases outside the gene matches: 5. Germline CDR1 SNHLY, CDR2 FYNNEI. CDR3 sequence (DNA): TGTGCCAGCAGGCCCGGGACAGGGGGCCCGAACACCGGGGAGCTGTTTTTT. As protein: CASRPGTGGPNTGELFF. The full variable domain, in which reference TRBV2 and TRBJ2-2 provide the parts outside the CDR3, is EPEVTQTPSHQVTQMGQEVILRCVPISNHLYFYWYRQILGQKVEFLVSFYNNEISEKSEIFDDQFSVERPDGSNFTLKIRSTKLEDSAMYFCASRPGTGGPNTGELFFGEGSRLTVL.

A few counts support this clone. The gene calls are TRBV6-5 and TRBJ1-3; D call uncertain. V lost 3 bases, J lost 0 bases, and 9 bases lay in between. The V gene's germline CDR1 is MNHEY and CDR2 SVGAGI. CDR3 length: 15 residues. The CDR3 DNA reads TGTGCCAGCAGTTATTTGGGGAGCTCTGGAAACACCATATATTTT. It yields the protein CASSYLGSSGNTIYF.

This chain uses TRBV27 with TRBJ2-2, with 9 bases matching TRBD2. The CDR3 covers 15 residues. Per the germline V gene, CDR1 is MNHEY and CDR2 is SMNVEV (reference sequence). V dropped 10 bases and J dropped 6; count of bases not matched to a gene: 12. The DNA for the CDR3 is TGTGCCACCTCGCGGGAGGGGGGGATCGCCGGGGAGCTGTTTTTT. Residues: CATSREGGIAGELFF.

V usage is TRBV5-6 and J usage is TRBJ2-5; TRBD1 matches 7 bases. Per the germline V gene, CDR1 is SGHDT and CDR2 is YYEEEE. Trimming removed 0 bases from V and 5 bases from J; junction bases left unmatched: 1. CDR3 size: 13 residues. CDR3 nucleotides: TGTGCCAGCAGCTTGGGACAGGGTGAGACCCAGTACTTC. It yields the protein CASSLGQGETQYF.

This CDR3 is CAISPLATTYNEQFF. The CDR3 bases are TGTGCCATCAGCCCACTAGCGACGACTTACAATGAGCAGTTCTTC. J is TRBJ2-1 and V is TRBV10-3; 7 positions match TRBD2. V dropped 6 bases and J dropped 4; count of bases not matched to a gene: 9. The CDR3 covers 15 residues. CDR1 ENHRY and CDR2 SYGVKD come from the germline V gene.

CDR3 region: CASSVGGRRYQETQYF. CDR3 in DNA: TGTGCCAGCAGCGTAGGGGGGCGGAGGTACCAAGAGACCCAGTACTTC. This sequence joins TRBV9 and TRBJ2-5, with a weak D call TRBD1 (6 bases). The CDR3 loop spans 16 amino acids. Germline CDR1 and CDR2: SGDLS and YYNGEE. V lost 0 bases and J lost 0, with 12 bases in between.

This sequence joins TRBV5-1 and TRBJ2-2, with 7 bases fitting TRBD1. CDR1 and CDR2 from the germline V gene are SGHRS and YFSETQ. CDR3 size: 16 residues. The V and J ends lost 1 base and 1 base, in that order; junction bases with no gene match: 4. The CDR3: CASSLKGGGNTGELFF. The DNA of the CDR3 is TGCGCCAGCAGCTTGAAAGGGGGCGGGAACACCGGGGAGCTGTTTTTT.

This clone was seen only a few times. The chain joins TRBV28 to TRBJ2-3; 8 bases are shared with TRBD1. The CDR3 totals 14 residues. Germline-derived CDR1 and CDR2 are MDHEN and SYDVKM. V shed 5 bases, J shed 5 bases, and the junction held 6 bases outside the gene matches. The DNA for the CDR3 is TGTGCCAGCAGTCACAGGGGGAAAGGAGATACGCAGTATTTT. Translating gives CASSHRGKGDTQYF. Full variable domain (remainder filled in from reference TRBV28 and TRBJ2-3): DVKVTQSSRYLVKRTGEKVFLECVQDMDHENMFWYRQDPGLGLRLIYFSYDVKMKEKGDIPEGYSVSREKKERFSLILESASTNQTSMYLCASSHRGKGDTQYFGPGTRLTVL.

Concerning this clone: Its ends do not fully match the called genes, so a read error is possible. The J gene is TRBJ1-5, the V gene TRBV6-5; 9 positions match TRBD1. This CDR3 comprises 13 residues. The germline V gene encodes CDR1 MNHEY and CDR2 SVGAGI. CDR3 nucleotide sequence: TGTGCCAGCAGCACAGGGGGCAACCAGCCCCAGCATTTT. This codes for CASSTGGNQPQHF.

This clone was counted a few times. The chain uses TRBV6-5 and TRBJ1-4; TRBD1 matches at 12 bases. V lost 4 bases to trimming and J lost 1 base; unmatched junction nucleotides: 1. The CDR3 covers 16 residues. From germline, CDR1 is MNHEY and CDR2 SVGAGI. This CDR3 reads CASSWDRGRTNEKLFF. CDR3 DNA sequence: TGTGCCAGCAGTTGGGACAGGGGGCGAACTAATGAAAAACTGTTTTTT.

The CDR3 loop is CASSQGWGGYEQYF. The CDR3 DNA follows: TGTGCCAGCAGCCAAGGTTGGGGAGGATACGAGCAGTACTTC. The rearrangement uses TRBV3-1 (or the pseudogene TRBV3-2) and TRBJ2-7, with D maybe TRBD2 (6 bases). This CDR3 has 14 amino acids. Trimming cost V 1 base and J 4 bases, with 11 bases left between them. The germline CDR1 and CDR2 sequences are LGHDT and YNNKEL (reference sequence).

V is TRBV10-3 and J is TRBJ1-6, with D perhaps matching TRBD1 (5 bases). The CDR3 length is 15 residues. V lost 3 bases, J lost 8 bases, and 14 bases lay in between. Per germline, CDR1 ENHRY and CDR2 SYGVKD. This CDR3 reads CAISDMGGVYSPLHF. In nucleotides, the CDR3 is TGTGCCATCAGTGATATGGGGGGAGTTTATTCACCCCTCCACTTT.

The V call is TRBV6-2 or TRBV6-3, the J call TRBJ2-1; 8 bases align to TRBD1. Trimming cost V 4 bases and J 4 bases; bases outside gene matches: 9. The CDR3 runs to 16 residues. Per germline, CDR1 MNHEY and CDR2 SVGEGT. As DNA, the CDR3 is TGTGCCAGCAGTTTTCCGGGACAGGAGAATTACAATGAGCAGTTCTTC. Translating it yields CASSFPGQENYNEQFF.

This chain connects TRBV2 to TRBJ2-1; TRBD2 matches 13 bases. V lost 7 bases to trimming and J lost 5 bases; unmatched junction nucleotides: 5. This CDR3 region has 15 residues. Germline V CDR1 and CDR2: SNHLY, FYNNEI. The CDR3 region has the DNA TGTGCCAGCACCGGGACTAGCGGGGTGAACAATGAGCAGTTCTTC. Amino acids: CASTGTSGVNNEQFF.

In DNA, the CDR3 is TGTGCCAGCAGCGTAGAGGGACAGGGATTAAGCACAGATACGCAGTATTTT. Encoded protein: CASSVEGQGLSTDTQYF. V gene TRBV9 combines with J gene TRBJ2-3; TRBD1 agrees at 9 bases. The CDR3 spans 17 residues. The V gene's germline CDR1 is SGDLS and CDR2 YYNGEE. With 0 bases clipped from V and 0 bases from J, the junction kept 5 bases outside the gene matches.